This entry lists 27 T cell receptor beta chains sequenced from one sample in a study of cytomegalovirus exposure and HLA in healthy donors. The study ran its PCR with 60 Vbeta and 13 Jbeta primers. Sequencing used immunoSEQ multiplex PCR; TCRdb keeps in-frame clones, though not all of them. The sample gives about 120,000 clones, 75% to 90% of which show up once; roughly 9.2% is in the top ten. The sequenced material came from PBMCs. These receptors were collected from a female donor in good health and CMV-seropositive.

The CDR3 region is CSVLTGKGSPLHF. CDR3 DNA sequence: TGCAGCGTTTTGACAGGGAAAGGCTCACCCCTCCACTTT. V usage is TRBV29-1 and J usage is TRBJ1-6; 7 bases are shared with TRBD1. The junction had 8 bases not matched to a gene; V was cut back by 5 bases and J by 10 bases. The germline gives CDR1 SQVTM, CDR2 ANQGSEA. This CDR3 region has 13 residues.

This rearrangement joins TRBV18 to TRBJ1-1; TRBD1 aligns across 9 bases. There are 16 residues in the CDR3. Per germline, CDR1 KGHSH and CDR2 LQKENI. Trimming at V came to 3 bases and at J to 5 bases, leaving 10 bases not matched to a gene. This CDR3 reads CASSPTGQGRGTEAFF. The CDR3 DNA reads TGTGCCAGCTCACCGACGGGACAGGGTCGTGGAACTGAAGCTTTCTTT.

The CDR3 DNA reads TGTGCCAGCAGCCAACCCGGGACAGGGCTTGAAGCTTTCTTT. Amino acid sequence: CASSQPGTGLEAFF. This chain connects TRBV7-9 to TRBJ1-1, with 9 bases fitting TRBD1. Trimming removed 5 bases from V and 7 bases from J; junction bases left unmatched: 8. The V gene's germline CDR1 is SEHNR and CDR2 FQNEAQ (reference sequence). The CDR3 has 14 residues. Complete variable domain (other parts from reference TRBV7-9 and TRBJ1-1): DTGVSQNPRHKITKRGQNVTFRCDPISEHNRLYWYRQTLGQGPEFLTYFQNEAQLEKSRLLSDRFSAERPKGSFSTLEIQRTEQGDSAMYLCASSQPGTGLEAFFGQGTRLTVV.

The chain employs TRBV7-2 and TRBJ2-5, with TRBD1 matching 9 bases. The germline CDR1 and CDR2 sequences are SGHTA and FQGNSA. This CDR3 contains 14 residues. V lost 5 bases, J lost 5 bases, and 6 bases stayed unmatched. DNA of the CDR3: TGTGCCAGCAGCCGTGACAGGGGGAGGGAGACCCAGTACTTC. Encoded protein: CASSRDRGRETQYF.

V is TRBV27 and J is TRBJ2-1; the D is unclear. Germline V gene lookup returns CDR1 MNHEY and CDR2 SMNVEV (reference sequence). Trimming pared 2 bases from V and 13 bases from J, leaving 3 bases between. This CDR3 comprises 9 residues. The CDR3 DNA reads TGTGCCAGCAGTTTACTCCAGTTCTTC. It encodes CASSLLQFF.

This clone was detected a few times. V and J are TRBV7-8 and TRBJ2-7; 11 nucleotides agree with TRBD2. The V segment lost 5 bases and the J segment 4 bases; nucleotides outside the gene matches: 7. Germline CDR1 is SGHVS and CDR2 is FQNEAQ. The CDR3 is 15 residues long. CDR3 in amino acids: CASSPRTSGSYEQYF. In nucleotides, the CDR3 is TGTGCCAGCAGCCCCAGGACTAGCGGGTCTTACGAGCAGTACTTC.

This clone was seen only once. This sequence joins TRBV7-9 and TRBJ2-5, with a weak D call TRBD1 (6 bases). The CDR3 is 15 amino acids. Germline CDR1 is SEHNR and CDR2 is FQNEAQ (reference sequence). V lost 2 bases, J lost 2 bases, and 12 bases lay in between. The CDR3 loop reads CASSLSGTRQETQYF. The DNA of the CDR3 is TGTGCCAGCAGCTTATCCGGGACAAGGCAAGAGACCCAGTACTTC.

The CDR3 spells CASSPRGGEETQYF. Here the CDR3 DNA reads TGTGCCAGCAGTCCCCGGGGGGGGGAAGAGACCCAGTACTTC. The V call is TRBV6-5, the J call TRBJ2-5, with 8 bases matching TRBD2. V shed 5 bases, J shed 3 bases, and the junction held 5 bases outside the gene matches. The CDR3 extends over 14 amino acids. The germline gives CDR1 MNHEY, CDR2 SVGAGI.

This rearrangement joins TRBV4-2 to TRBJ1-6; no definite D call. Looked up from germline, CDR1 is LGHNA and CDR2 is YNFKEQ. CDR3 length: 16 residues. Trimming removed 0 bases from V and 4 bases from J, with 10 bases in between. CDR3 in amino acids: CASSQDGGRYNSPLHF. The CDR3 DNA is TGTGCCAGCAGCCAAGATGGTGGCAGATATAATTCACCCCTCCACTTT.

The chain is built from TRBV10-3 and TRBJ1-4; the D is unclear. Germline V gene data show CDR1 as ENHRY and CDR2 as SYGVKD. The CDR3 extends over 13 amino acids. Trimming stripped 3 bases from V and 6 bases from J, with 8 bases between. The CDR3 bases are TGTGCCATCAGTGACTCAGTGGATGAAAAACTGTTTTTT. Its protein is CAISDSVDEKLFF.

CDR3 loop: CASIKSAGGNIQYF. As DNA, the CDR3 is TGTGCCAGCATTAAGTCGGCCGGGGGAAACATTCAGTACTTC. This chain joins TRBV7-2 and TRBJ2-4; the D gene is possibly TRBD2 (6 bases). The germline V gene encodes CDR1 SGHTA and CDR2 FQGNSA. Deletions cut 7 bases from V and 6 bases from J, with 16 bases between. CDR3 size: 14 residues.

V gene TRBV27 combines with J gene TRBJ1-3, with a possible D match to TRBD1 (5 bases). This CDR3 contains 15 residues. With 5 bases removed from V and 0 bases from J, the gap between germline ends came to 11 bases. Looked up from germline, CDR1 is MNHEY and CDR2 is SMNVEV (reference sequence). The CDR3 DNA reads as TGTGCCAGCAGTCTGCAGGGTGTCTCTGGAAACACCATATATTTT. Translating gives CASSLQGVSGNTIYF.

The genes are TRBV6-5 and TRBJ1-1; 9 positions match TRBD1. CDR1 and CDR2 (germline): MNHEY, SVGAGI. The CDR3 length is 15 residues. The trim removed 4 bases at V and 11 bases at J, leaving 14 bases unmatched. Here the CDR3 reads CASSSTLGQGRNAFF. CDR3 sequence (DNA): TGTGCCAGCAGTTCGACATTAGGACAGGGGAGGAATGCTTTCTTT.

This clone has a single count. CDR3 residues: CASSPRYSATTEAFF. CDR3 DNA: TGTGCCAGCAGTCCACGGTATAGTGCTACCACTGAAGCTTTCTTT. This chain connects TRBV6-1 to TRBJ1-1; D not certain. This CDR3 is 15 amino acids long. Per the germline V gene, CDR1 is MNHNS and CDR2 is SASEGT. V was clipped by 5 bases and J by 4 bases, with 17 bases between them.

The chain has TRBV10-1 and TRBJ1-2, with a weak D call TRBD1 (6 bases). The germline V and J ends were trimmed by 0 bases and 0 bases, with 11 bases remaining between them. CDR1 and CDR2 from the germline V gene are WNHNN and SYGVQD (reference sequence). This CDR3 spans 16 amino acids. CDR3 coding DNA: TGCGCCAGCAGTGAGTCTCGGACAGCAACTAACTATGGCTACACCTTC. This gives the protein CASSESRTATNYGYTF.

This clone has only one observation. V is TRBV6-5 and J is TRBJ1-2, with D possibly TRBD1 on 5 matching bases. Trimming pared 7 bases from V and 0 bases from J, leaving 12 bases between. The CDR3 extends over 14 amino acids. Germline V lookup: CDR1 MNHEY, CDR2 SVGAGI. Here the CDR3 DNA reads TGTGCCAGCAAGGAAGGGGCGGCTAACTATGGCTACACCTTC. Translation: CASKEGAANYGYTF.

This chain links TRBV11-2 with TRBJ2-3; the match to TRBD2 covers 7 bases. V was pared by 5 bases and J by 5 bases, with 13 bases of the junction left unmatched. CDR3 length: 16 amino acids. CDR1 is SGHAT, CDR2 FQNNGV, per germline. The CDR3 here is CASSQGLPGGGDTQYF. As DNA, the CDR3 is TGTGCCAGCAGCCAGGGACTACCGGGAGGAGGAGATACGCAGTATTTT.

The chain couples TRBV5-4 to TRBJ1-2; 9 nucleotides agree with TRBD1. This CDR3 contains 14 residues. Trimming cost V 3 bases and J 8 bases; bases outside gene matches: 8. Germline V gene sequence: CDR1 SGHNT, CDR2 YYREEE (reference sequence). This chain's CDR3 is CASSSLDRGGGYTF. In nucleotides, the CDR3 is TGTGCCAGCAGCTCCTTGGACAGGGGTGGAGGCTACACCTTC.

The rearrangement uses TRBV7-2 and TRBJ2-1; TRBD2 agrees at 11 bases. The CDR3 is 16 residues long. Per germline, CDR1 SGHTA and CDR2 FQGNSA. V dropped 2 bases and J dropped 7; count of bases not matched to a gene: 7. Here the CDR3 reads CASSLFGTSGRNEQFF. CDR3 bases: TGTGCCAGCAGCTTATTCGGGACTAGCGGCCGTAATGAGCAGTTCTTC.

This clone was picked up a small number of times. V is TRBV28 and J is TRBJ1-1; D not resolved. Germline lookup yields CDR1 MDHEN and CDR2 SYDVKM. The CDR3 totals 12 residues. V was cut by 10 bases and J by 4 bases, with 13 bases left in between. CDR3 loop: CATDNLRTEAFF. DNA of the CDR3: TGTGCCACCGATAATTTGCGCACTGAAGCTTTCTTT.

CDR3 DNA: TGCGCCAGCAGCAAGACAGGGGACTCTGGAAACACCATATATTTT. Translated: CASSKTGDSGNTIYF. The chain couples TRBV5-1 to TRBJ1-3, with 8 bases matching TRBD1. With 4 bases clipped from V and 0 bases from J, the junction kept 3 bases outside the gene matches. This CDR3 is built from 15 residues. Germline CDR1 is SGHRS and CDR2 is YFSETQ.

The chain uses TRBV4-2 and TRBJ1-2; D remains ambiguous. This CDR3 is 14 amino acids long. The germline V gene has CDR1 LGHNA and CDR2 YNFKEQ. V lost 0 bases and J lost 4, with 9 bases in between. The CDR3 here is CASSQDPRSYGYTF. CDR3 bases: TGTGCCAGCAGCCAAGATCCCAGATCCTATGGCTACACCTTC.

The chain is built from TRBV28 and TRBJ2-4; TRBD2 aligns across 7 bases. Unmatched junction bases numbered 4, after V lost 5 bases and J lost 6 bases. CDR3 size: 13 residues. Germline lookup yields CDR1 MDHEN and CDR2 SYDVKM. This CDR3 is CASSPAGVNIQYF. The CDR3 DNA follows: TGTGCCAGCAGTCCGGCGGGGGTAAACATTCAGTACTTC. Filled out from reference TRBV28 and TRBJ2-4, the complete variable domain reads DVKVTQSSRYLVKRTGEKVFLECVQDMDHENMFWYRQDPGLGLRLIYFSYDVKMKEKGDIPEGYSVSREKKERFSLILESASTNQTSMYLCASSPAGVNIQYFGAGTRLSVL.

The chain joins TRBV9 to TRBJ2-3, with 11 bases lining up with TRBD2. Unmatched junction bases numbered 6, after V lost 4 bases and J lost 2 bases. Germline CDR1 and CDR2: SGDLS and YYNGEE. The CDR3 length is 16 residues. CDR3 DNA: TGTGCCAGCAGCCCGGGGACTAGCGGAACCACAGATACGCAGTATTTT. This sequence encodes CASSPGTSGTTDTQYF.

V is TRBV18 and J is TRBJ1-1; D is unclear. Germline CDR1 KGHSH, CDR2 LQKENI. There are 14 residues in the CDR3. Trimming shortened V by 2 bases and J by 1 base, and 8 bases separated the two germline ends. The CDR3 DNA reads as TGTGCCAGCTCACCAGGAGGGAAGAACACTGAAGCTTTCTTT. It encodes CASSPGGKNTEAFF.

The chain employs TRBV2 and TRBJ2-7, with TRBD1 identical over 7 bases. The CDR3 has 13 residues. The V and J ends lost 6 bases and 2 bases, in that order; junction bases with no gene match: 4. CDR1 and CDR2 from the germline V gene are SNHLY and FYNNEI. The CDR3 DNA is TGTGCCAGCAGAGACGGGACAGCCTACGAGCAGTACTTC. This encodes CASRDGTAYEQYF.

V usage is TRBV10-3 and J usage is TRBJ2-3, with D perhaps matching TRBD2 (5 bases). The V end lost 3 bases, the J end lost 3 bases, and 13 bases lay between the germline ends. The CDR3 totals 15 residues. The V gene's germline CDR1 is ENHRY and CDR2 SYGVKD. The CDR3 bases are TGTGCCATCAGTGAAGGTATAGCGAGGACAGATACGCAGTATTTT. Translation gives CAISEGIARTDTQYF.